This entry describes one TCR beta chain. Its antigen is still unknown. It was with 60 Vbeta and 13 Jbeta primers that the PCR ran. Profiling relied on immunoSEQ multiplex PCR, and the TCRdb table lists in-frame clones only, not all of them. This table holds some 85,000 clones, over 60% found once. Germline-derived CDR1 and CDR2 are SGHTA and FQGNSA. V dropped 2 bases and J dropped 3 bases, with 17 bases sitting between them. This CDR3 is 17 amino acids long. These data come from a study of cytomegalovirus exposure and HLA in healthy donors. Study-wide results and limits: A later analysis linked a missense DCLRE1C variant to TCR beta V- and J-gene trimming. Common viral pathogens seemed to be connected with several of the most significant clusters, according to a later analysis. Some TCR beta chains (over 150 of them) were listed as cytomegalovirus-associated. For most TCR beta V segments, an earlier analysis put the productive rate at about 87% or about 30% of the time.

The sample was PBMCs. This sequence originates from a man aged 40-50 years in good health and CMV-seronegative. This chain joins TRBV7-2 and TRBJ2-1, with D tentatively TRBD2 (6 bases). The CDR3 protein is CASSLRAGTLLYNEQFF. CDR3 nucleotides: TGTGCCAGCAGCTTAAGGGCAGGGACTTTACTCTACAATGAGCAGTTCTTC.